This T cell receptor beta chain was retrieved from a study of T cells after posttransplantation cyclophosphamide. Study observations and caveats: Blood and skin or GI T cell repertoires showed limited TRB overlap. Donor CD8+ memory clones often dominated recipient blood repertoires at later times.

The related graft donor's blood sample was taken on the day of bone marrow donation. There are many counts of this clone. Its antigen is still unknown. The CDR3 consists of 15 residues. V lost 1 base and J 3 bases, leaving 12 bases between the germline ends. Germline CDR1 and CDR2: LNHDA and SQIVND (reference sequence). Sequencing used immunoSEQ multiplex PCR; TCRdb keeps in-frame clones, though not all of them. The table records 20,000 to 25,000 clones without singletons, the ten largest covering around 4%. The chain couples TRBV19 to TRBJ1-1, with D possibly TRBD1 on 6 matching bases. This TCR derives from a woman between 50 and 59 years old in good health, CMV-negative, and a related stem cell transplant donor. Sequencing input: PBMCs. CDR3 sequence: CASSIARTAHTEAFF. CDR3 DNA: TGTGCCAGTAGTATAGCGAGGACAGCCCACACTGAAGCTTTCTTT.